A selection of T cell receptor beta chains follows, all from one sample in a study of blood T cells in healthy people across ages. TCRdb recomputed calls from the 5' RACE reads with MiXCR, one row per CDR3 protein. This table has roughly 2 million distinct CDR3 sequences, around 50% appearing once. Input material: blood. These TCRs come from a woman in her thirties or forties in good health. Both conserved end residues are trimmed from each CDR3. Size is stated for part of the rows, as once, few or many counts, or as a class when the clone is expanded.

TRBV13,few,ASSPGMGTQY
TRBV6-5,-,ASSYWENYGYT
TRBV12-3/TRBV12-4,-,ASRRTGRVDTQY
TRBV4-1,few,ASSQAPADYEQY
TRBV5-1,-,ASSEHTQGTPYGYT
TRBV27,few,ASSHQEQGPSTDTQY
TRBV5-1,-,ASSLVGKNEQF
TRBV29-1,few,SVAGTGAGTDNEQF
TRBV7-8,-,ASSPRTSLPGELF
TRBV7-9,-,ASSLIPDVLT
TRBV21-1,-,ASRPRKGGEQY
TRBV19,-,ASSSVTGGPYEQY
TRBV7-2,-,ASSEQGSYQY
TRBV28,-,ASSSGIWEQY
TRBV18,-,ASSPARVEEETQY
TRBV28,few,ASSSLAGGPREQY
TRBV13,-,ASSLGRGQDGYT
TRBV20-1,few,SARVPASQETQY
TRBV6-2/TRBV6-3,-,TTTSGPLHPYNEQY
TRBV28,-,ASRSRAPRGYT
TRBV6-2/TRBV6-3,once,ASSSVGGYNEQF
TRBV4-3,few,ASSQVSEQASGYT
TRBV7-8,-,ASSIGTGTGANVLT
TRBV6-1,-,ASSESPMDRSYT
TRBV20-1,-,SATPSARETQY
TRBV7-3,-,ASSSQGMGTDTQY
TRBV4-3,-,ASSQEWGGLGGYT
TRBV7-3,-,ASSSDIAYNEQF
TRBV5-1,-,ASSLDSVRTEAF
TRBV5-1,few,ASSQDTGERETQY
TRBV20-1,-,SARLPGDTQY
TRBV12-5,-,ASGLVQSGRGEQF
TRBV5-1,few,ASSSNIGETQY
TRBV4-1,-,ASSQETETQY
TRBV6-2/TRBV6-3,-,ASSYWRATANEQF
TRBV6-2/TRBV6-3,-,ASSYRFVDTQY
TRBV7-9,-,ASSLGQPPYGYT
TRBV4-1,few,TSSQFPGDNEQF
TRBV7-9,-,ASSLNGWGNQPQH
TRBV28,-,ASSLNPGASVLT
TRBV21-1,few,ASTTGELF
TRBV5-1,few,ASSRQGVAGSYEQY
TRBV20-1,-,SATGQGADLKEAF
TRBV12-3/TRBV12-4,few,ASSFERGDNSQPQH
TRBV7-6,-,ASSLDPRLAGRADTQY
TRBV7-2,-,ASSFSRDYNEQF
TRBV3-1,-,ASSQDQIPYNEQF
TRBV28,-,ASSYRRGPFSYEQY
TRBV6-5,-,ASRKGGRGIYGYT
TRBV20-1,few,SASPGRVEY
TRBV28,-,ASSALRGSSYNEQF
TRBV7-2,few,ASSFYTTGGRRGNEQF
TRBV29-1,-,SVEGLKRDIQY